This T cell receptor beta chain was identified during a study of beta chain features in type 1 diabetes. The overall study: Cells sorted and examined across all samples totaled around 110,000,000. The study's findings and limits: The study found moderately but significantly shorter TCRB CDR3s in all four CD4+ subsets of Type 1 diabetes patients.

The J segment lost 5 bases and the V segment lost 3 bases, leaving 3 bases of the junction unmatched. Looked up from germline, CDR1 is SNHLY and CDR2 is FYNNEI. This CDR3 has 15 residues. In the case of this clone: The antigen is not known.

The investigators reverse transcribed all of the isolated RNA, so they sequenced expressed TCRB transcripts. Data came from immunoSEQ multiplex PCR; TCRdb stores just in-frame clones and leaves some out. Among 300,000 to 350,000 clones listed, around 15% were seen once. The sample comprised central memory CD4+ T cells from blood. The rearrangement uses TRBV2 and TRBJ1-5; 11 bases agree with TRBD1. The TCR was taken from a man aged 30-40 years in good health. In DNA, the CDR3 is TGTGCCAGCAGTGACCGGACAGGGGGCCATCAGCCCCAGCATTTT. This gives the protein CASSDRTGGHQPQHF.